This TCR beta chain is drawn from a study of regulatory T cells in long-lasting Graves disease. Construction of the TCR beta libraries employed iRepertoire HTBI primers in conjunction with Arm-PCR of CDR3 regions. TCRdb re-analysed the multiplex PCR reads in MiXCR, keeping a single row per CDR3 protein. This table holds around 470,000 distinct CDR3 sequences, approximately 15% found once. There are 10 residues in the CDR3. From germline, CDR1 is SQVTM and CDR2 ANQGSEA. V dropped 4 bases and J dropped 2 bases, with 2 bases sitting between them. Time point here: newly diagnosed GD, antithyroid drugs for less than 3 months. RNA from PBMCs was the source of the TCR library. Approximately 8.6-milliliter peripheral blood samples went into EDTA tubes. The data were also submitted as part of a second study, on T cells in Graves' hyperthyroidism and ophthalmopathy. That report adds: First-round RT-PCR with HTBI primers amplified the TCR CDR3 region.

The clonotype comes from a woman in her forties or fifties with Graves disease. The chain joins TRBV29-1 to TRBJ2-5; D remains unclear. The sequencing used peripheral blood mononuclear cells (PBMCs), collected at new diagnosis, from a patient treated with antithyroid drugs. The CDR3 region is CSVGQETQYF. CDR3 DNA sequence: TGCAGCGTTGGGCAAGAGACCCAGTACTTC.